The 20 T cell receptor beta chains reported below all come from one sample, sequenced in a study of blood T cells in healthy people across ages. Then a second PCR, running roughly 7 to 11 cycles, was carried out with a sample-barcoded 5' primer and a J-beta primer mix. TCRdb used MiXCR to reprocess the 5' RACE reads, holding one entry per CDR3 protein. The sample holds roughly 1 million distinct CDR3 sequences, under 30% seen once. These data also formed part of another study, on T cells of mothers and their children.

The sequenced sample consisted of blood. The receptors derive from a girl aged 2-10 years in good health.

This clonotype was detected only a few times. The chain is built from TRBV24-1 and TRBJ2-3, with 10 bases fitting TRBD1. Germline CDR1 is KGHDR and CDR2 is SFDVKD. The length of the CDR3 is 16 residues. Trimming at V came to 3 bases and at J to 5 bases, leaving 7 bases not matched to a gene. The CDR3 is CATSDGTGARIDTQYF. CDR3 coding DNA: TGTGCCACCAGTGATGGGACAGGGGCAAGGATAGATACGCAGTATTTT.

This chain links TRBV2 with TRBJ2-7; 12 bases fit TRBD2. Trimming at V came to 6 bases and at J to 7 bases, leaving 7 bases not matched to a gene. This CDR3 spans 14 amino acids. Germline V lookup: CDR1 SNHLY, CDR2 FYNNEI. CDR3: CASSRLAGEGEQYF. For the CDR3, the DNA is TGTGCCAGCAGCCGACTAGCGGGAGAGGGTGAGCAGTACTTC.

This clonotype occurred a few times. The rearrangement links TRBV29-1 to TRBJ2-1, with 7 bases that match TRBD1. The CDR3 consists of 14 residues. Germline trimming cut 1 base from V and 9 bases from J; bases unmatched to any gene: 9. Germline V gene lookup returns CDR1 SQVTM and CDR2 ANQGSEA. The CDR3 nucleotides are TGCAGCGTTGAAGGCTCGGACAGGTCTACTGAGCAGTTCTTC. Encoded protein: CSVEGSDRSTEQFF.

This clonotype was recorded once. V gene TRBV5-1 combines with J gene TRBJ2-1; TRBD2 agrees at 8 bases. The junction had 7 bases not matched to a gene; V was cut back by 4 bases and J by 7 bases. Germline CDR1 SGHRS, CDR2 YFSETQ. This CDR3 region has 14 residues. CDR3 loop: CASSTSSGPNEQFF. The CDR3 DNA reads as TGCGCCAGCAGCACCTCTAGCGGGCCTAATGAGCAGTTCTTC.

This clonotype has only a few counts. DNA for the CDR3: TGTGCCAGCAGTTTATATACAGGGAGGTCGAGCTCCTACGAGCAGTACTTC. Translated, it gives CASSLYTGRSSSYEQYF. The chain recombines TRBV28 with TRBJ2-7; possibly TRBD1 or TRBD2 for D (6 bases each). V was shortened by 1 base and J by 0 bases, with 16 bases between the two germline ends. This CDR3 contains 17 residues. CDR1 is MDHEN and CDR2 is SYDVKM in the germline V gene.

This chain connects TRBV7-2 to TRBJ1-1, with D maybe TRBD1 (5 bases). From germline, CDR1 is SGHTA and CDR2 FQGNSA. Trimming took 5 bases from V and 4 from J, leaving 17 bases between them. The CDR3 extends over 15 amino acids. CDR3 region: CASSPTSEGSTEAFF. CDR3 nucleotide sequence: TGTGCCAGCAGCCCTACCTCTGAGGGGAGCACTGAAGCTTTCTTT.

In DNA form, the CDR3 reads TGTGCCAGCAGTCTAGGGGGCGTAGGCACAGATACGCAGTATTTT. Translating gives CASSLGGVGTDTQYF. The rearrangement links TRBV6-5 to TRBJ2-3, with 7 bases aligning to TRBD1. Germline lookup yields CDR1 MNHEY and CDR2 SVGAGI. Trimming at V came to 5 bases and at J to 1 base, leaving 6 bases not matched to a gene. This CDR3 is 15 amino acids long.

The chain combines TRBV5-1 with TRBJ2-3; 14 bases match TRBD2. This CDR3 spans 16 amino acids. Germline values: CDR1 SGHRS, CDR2 YFSETQ. V shed 4 bases and J 1 base; nucleotides not matched to a gene: 2. The CDR3 protein is CASSGTSGGGTDTQYF. The CDR3 DNA reads TGCGCCAGCAGCGGGACTAGCGGGGGCGGCACAGATACGCAGTATTTT.

This clonotype was detected many times. The gene calls are TRBV3-1 and TRBJ2-3, with 9 bases that match TRBD1. The CDR3 covers 15 residues. The germline CDR1 and CDR2 sequences are LGHDT and YNNKEL (reference sequence). V dropped 6 bases and J dropped 0; count of bases not matched to a gene: 4. CDR3 residues: CASRDRGASTDTQYF. The CDR3 DNA reads TGTGCCAGCAGGGACAGGGGCGCTAGCACAGATACGCAGTATTTT.

This clonotype was seen more than once but under ten times. This chain links TRBV7-9 with TRBJ2-6, with D tentatively TRBD1 (5 bases). The CDR3 has 14 residues. V lost 4 bases and J lost 3, with 7 bases in between. Germline CDR1 reads SEHNR; CDR2 reads FQNEAQ (reference sequence). In nucleotides, the CDR3 is TGTGCCAGCAGCTCAGGGATTGGGGCCAACGTCCTGACTTTC. Amino acid sequence: CASSSGIGANVLTF.

This clonotype has a handful of counts. The J gene is TRBJ1-2, the V gene TRBV28; D is unresolved. The germline CDR1 and CDR2 sequences are MDHEN and SYDVKM. The CDR3 is 12 residues long. Between the trimmed V and J ends, which lost 5 bases and 6 bases, there was a span of 10 bases. CDR3 protein: CASSPTTDGYTF. In DNA form, the CDR3 reads TGTGCCAGCAGTCCCACGACTGATGGCTACACCTTC.

This clonotype has a handful of counts. The chain is built from TRBV28 and TRBJ1-1; 7 bases map to TRBD1. There are 13 residues in the CDR3. V shed 6 bases and J 5 bases; nucleotides not matched to a gene: 6. Germline CDR1 and CDR2: MDHEN and SYDVKM. Written as DNA, the CDR3 is TGTGCCAGCAGCCCTGACAGGGCGACTGAAGCTTTCTTT. Residues: CASSPDRATEAFF.

This clonotype was found a few times. The chain joins TRBV5-6 to TRBJ2-4; no clear D. Trimming left V 0 bases short and J 6 bases short, with 19 bases between. The CDR3 spans 17 residues. CDR1 is SGHDT, CDR2 YYEEEE, per germline. The CDR3 sequence: CASSLAAAIDLGNIQYF. The DNA of the CDR3 is TGTGCCAGCAGCTTGGCTGCGGCCATCGATTTAGGAAACATTCAGTACTTC.

Only a few counts were recorded for this clonotype. The chain links TRBV4-1 to TRBJ2-1; TRBD1 aligns across 10 bases. There are 18 residues in the CDR3. Germline lookup yields CDR1 MGHRA and CDR2 YSYEKL. With 1 base clipped from V and 0 bases from J, the junction kept 6 bases outside the gene matches. In DNA, the CDR3 is TGCGCCAGCAGCCAAGGGACAGGGGGGGGAAGCTCCTACAATGAGCAGTTCTTC. As protein: CASSQGTGGGSSYNEQFF.

This clonotype was seen a handful of times. The chain couples TRBV5-1 to TRBJ1-2, with 12 positions matching TRBD1. The trim removed 4 bases at V and 6 bases at J, leaving 7 bases unmatched. The length of the CDR3 is 15 residues. Germline V gene lookup returns CDR1 SGHRS and CDR2 YFSETQ. CDR3 amino acids: CASSDRDRGPHGYTF. The CDR3 DNA reads TGCGCCAGCAGCGACCGGGACAGGGGGCCCCATGGCTACACCTTC.

This clonotype was seen only a few times. This chain uses TRBV28 with TRBJ2-3, with D possibly being TRBD2 (6 bases). V was cut by 5 bases and J by 9 bases, with 15 bases left in between. This CDR3 comprises 13 residues. Germline-derived CDR1 and CDR2 are MDHEN and SYDVKM. The CDR3 is CASSPGVRGTQYF. The CDR3 nucleotides are TGTGCCAGCAGTCCGGGGGTACGGGGGACGCAGTATTTT.

This clonotype appeared a few times. This chain connects TRBV20-1 to TRBJ1-1; D not resolved. This CDR3 is built from 15 residues. Trimming stripped 3 bases from V and 0 bases from J, with 14 bases between. The germline V gene has CDR1 DFQATT and CDR2 SNEGSKA (reference sequence). The chain's CDR3 is CSARDLTGMNTEAFF. The CDR3 nucleotides are TGCAGTGCTAGGGATCTTACCGGTATGAACACTGAAGCTTTCTTT.

The chain carries TRBV7-2 and TRBJ2-3; TRBD2 matches at 8 bases. The V segment lost 6 bases and the J segment 2 bases; nucleotides outside the gene matches: 7. This CDR3 is 15 amino acids long. Germline CDR1 is SGHTA and CDR2 is FQGNSA. CDR3 protein: CASSFRGGPTDTQYF. The CDR3 DNA reads as TGTGCCAGCAGTTTTCGGGGGGGCCCCACAGATACGCAGTATTTT.

The chain has TRBV12-3 or TRBV12-4 and TRBJ1-4, with 8 positions matching TRBD1. J gave up 2 bases and V 8 bases, and 1 base lay outside the gene matches. CDR3 length: 13 residues. The CDR3 spells CASRTGTNEKLFF. CDR3 DNA: TGTGCCAGCCGGACAGGGACTAATGAAAAACTGTTTTTT.

This clonotype has a single count. The V gene is TRBV29-1, the J gene TRBJ2-7, with D unclear. The V end lost 3 bases, the J end lost 5 bases, and 14 bases lay between the germline ends. This CDR3 has 13 residues. Germline values: CDR1 SQVTM, CDR2 ANQGSEA. DNA of the CDR3: TGCAGCGTTGAGCTAGTAGGGCCAGACGAGCAGTACTTC. Amino acid sequence: CSVELVGPDEQYF.